Sequencing of this TCR beta chain was carried out in a study of T cells in Graves' hyperthyroidism and ophthalmopathy. General observations from the study: A model using 13 V-J features told ophthalmopathy apart from stable hyperthyroidism. Most clonotypes expanded in the thyroid (above 0.001) were also present in blood.

The table lists this clonotype with many counts. No antigen is known for it. RNA transcripts served as the template for amplifying TCR beta CDR3 regions. A first-round RT-PCR of the TCR CDR3 used the HTBI primer set. TCRdb recomputed calls from the multiplex PCR reads with MiXCR, one row per CDR3 protein. Seen here are around 480,000 distinct CDR3 sequences, about an eighth observed once, and the top ten hold around a sixth. Sequencing was carried out using blood. The sequence was collected from a woman in her late teens or twenties with Graves' hyperthyroidism.

DNA for the CDR3: TGTGCCAGCAGTGTGGTGCGGGAGCCCTACGAGCAGTACTTC. This gives the protein CASSVVREPYEQYF. This chain uses TRBV2 with TRBJ2-7; 7 nucleotides align to TRBD2. The ends lost 4 bases at V and 2 bases at J; junction bases unmatched: 5. Germline loops: CDR1 SNHLY, CDR2 FYNNEI. This CDR3 is 14 amino acids long.